This is a list of T cell receptor beta chains from one sample in a study of blood T cell repertoires in COVID-19. Generated by immunoSEQ multiplex PCR, the TCRdb table keeps only in-frame clones and is missing some. Among about 250,000 clones, roughly nine tenths were seen once, and the ten largest hold around 1.6%. Sequencing was done on a sample of peripheral blood. These receptors were obtained from a woman in her sixties who had recovered from COVID-19. The CDR3 runs from the conserved cysteine through the conserved F or W. The D gene is left open where the match is weak. Clone size, where shown, is once, few, many, or a class for clones that have expanded.

D gene,J gene,clone size,V gene,CDR3 protein,CDR3 DNA
-,TRBJ2-1,-,TRBV9,CASSVATGDYNEQFF,TGTGCCAGCAGCGTAGCGACAGGTGATTACAATGAGCAGTTCTTC
-,TRBJ1-1,-,TRBV5-1,CASSPLQGDNTEAFF,TGCGCCAGCAGCCCGTTACAGGGAGATAACACTGAAGCTTTCTTT
-,TRBJ1-1,-,TRBV7-9,CASTMDSRTEAFF,TGTGCCAGCACCATGGACAGTCGCACTGAAGCTTTCTTT
-,TRBJ1-2,-,TRBV5-1,CASSSGGNYGYTF,TGCGCCAGCAGCTCCGGGGGGAACTATGGCTACACCTTC
-,TRBJ1-2,once,TRBV19,CASTLQTLGGDGYTF,TGTGCCAGTACCCTACAAACTTTGGGGGGAGATGGCTACACCTTC
-,TRBJ2-1,-,TRBV7-2,CASSLGGGPYNEQFF,TGTGCCAGCAGCTTAGGTGGAGGACCCTACAATGAGCAGTTCTTC
TRBD1,TRBJ1-2,-,TRBV6-5,CASSRTGFYGYTF,TGTGCCAGCAGCCGGACAGGATTCTATGGCTACACCTTC
-,TRBJ1-4,few,TRBV12-3/TRBV12-4,CASQSLGKLFF,TGTGCCAGCCAATCCCTCGGAAAACTGTTTTTT
TRBD1,TRBJ1-2,-,TRBV5-1,CASSPGQGASYGYTF,TGCGCCAGCAGCCCCGGACAGGGGGCCTCCTATGGCTACACCTTC
TRBD1,TRBJ2-7,-,TRBV7-2,CASSPGTGRTYEQYF,TGTGCCAGCAGCCCCGGGACAGGGAGGACCTACGAGCAGTACTTC
-,TRBJ1-6,-,TRBV19,CASRRGGTGDYNSPLHF,TGTGCCAGTAGGAGGGGGGGCACAGGAGACTATAATTCACCCCTCCACTTT
TRBD2,TRBJ2-2,once,TRBV3-1/TRBV3-2,CASSLWTSDGGELFF,TGTGCCAGCAGCCTTTGGACTAGCGATGGCGGGGAGCTGTTTTTT
-,TRBJ2-3,-,TRBV10-3,CAISVGAGYADTQYF,TGTGCCATCAGTGTGGGTGCGGGATACGCAGATACGCAGTATTTT
TRBD1,TRBJ2-1,-,TRBV27,CASSSGGQGSYNEQFF,TGTGCCAGCAGTTCAGGGGGACAGGGCTCCTACAATGAGCAGTTCTTC
-,TRBJ1-2,few,TRBV5-1,CASSADSNYGYTF,TGCGCCAGCAGCGCGGACAGCAACTATGGCTACACCTTC
-,TRBJ1-3,-,TRBV7-7,CASSPAAGNTIYF,TGTGCTAGCAGCCCTGCGGCTGGAAACACCATATATTTT
TRBD2,TRBJ2-2,-,TRBV6-5,CASSPTGLASGELFF,TGTGCCAGCAGTCCGACTGGACTAGCCAGCGGGGAGCTGTTTTTT
-,TRBJ2-7,-,TRBV5-6,CASSLDSSSYEQYF,TGTGCCAGCAGCTTGGATAGTAGCTCCTACGAGCAGTACTTC
TRBD2,TRBJ2-3,once,TRBV7-3,CASGPGGTDTQYF,TGTGCCAGCGGTCCGGGAGGGACAGATACGCAGTATTTT
TRBD2,TRBJ2-1,-,TRBV2,CASRREAGAYNEQFF,TGTGCCAGCAGGAGGGAAGCGGGAGCCTACAATGAGCAGTTCTTC